This entry describes one TCR beta chain. Produced via immunoSEQ multiplex PCR; TCRdb's table is partial and in-frame only. Of more than 2 million clones in the sample, over 85% were seen once. All donors qualified as healthy HIV-negative adults and had experienced no recent acute infections or vaccinations. Each donor was a Caucasian adult residing in Nashville, Tennessee. The data were obtained in a study of shared clonotypes between healthy human individuals. Background on the study: CD4 naive and memory got three plates each, CD8 naive two, CD8 memory one.

CDR3 size: 14 residues. From germline, CDR1 is MNHEY and CDR2 SVGAGI. V dropped 8 bases and J dropped 0 bases, with 14 bases sitting between them. What was sequenced was naive CD4+ T cells sorted from blood. Subset in this sample: CD45RA+ positively selected. The origin of this receptor is a man between 18 and 35 years old in good health. The genes are TRBV6-5 and TRBJ2-7, with a possible D match to TRBD2 (6 bases). CDR3 in amino acids: CASGRTSSSYEQYF. CDR3 bases: TGTGCCAGCGGGAGGACATCTAGCTCCTACGAGCAGTACTTC.